This T cell receptor beta chain was observed in a study of cytomegalovirus exposure and HLA in healthy donors. Use of 60 Vbeta and 13 Jbeta primers characterized the PCR. Profiled with immunoSEQ multiplex PCR; TCRdb holds only in-frame clones, not every one. This sample's table reports 100,000 to 150,000 clones. Regarding this clone: The antigen remains undetermined.

Germline V gene data show CDR1 as SGHRS and CDR2 as YFSETQ. This CDR3 is 14 amino acids long. Trimming stripped 0 bases from V and 1 base from J, with 8 bases between. Overall study results and limits: TCR beta sequences numbering 15,000 to 20,000 were associated with HLA alleles at 0.05 false discovery rate in a later analysis.

This chain uses TRBV5-1 with TRBJ2-7; the D gene is possibly TRBD1 (6 bases). This clonotype was obtained from a man aged 40-55 years in good health and CMV-seronegative. The source material was PBMCs. The CDR3 loop is CASSLAQGSYEQYF. CDR3 in DNA: TGCGCCAGCAGCTTGGCCCAGGGGTCCTACGAGCAGTACTTC.